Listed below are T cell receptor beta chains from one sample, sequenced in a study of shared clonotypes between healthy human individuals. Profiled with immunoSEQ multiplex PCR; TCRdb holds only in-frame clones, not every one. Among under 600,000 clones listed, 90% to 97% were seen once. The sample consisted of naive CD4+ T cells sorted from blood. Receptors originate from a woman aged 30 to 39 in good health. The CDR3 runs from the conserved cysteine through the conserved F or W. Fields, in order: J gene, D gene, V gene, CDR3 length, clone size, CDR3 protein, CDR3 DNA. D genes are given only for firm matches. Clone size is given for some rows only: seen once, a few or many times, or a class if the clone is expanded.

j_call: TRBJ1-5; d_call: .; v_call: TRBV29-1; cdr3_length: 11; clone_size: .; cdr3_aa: CSVGNNQPQHF; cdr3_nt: TGCAGCGTTGGTAACAATCAGCCCCAGCATTTT
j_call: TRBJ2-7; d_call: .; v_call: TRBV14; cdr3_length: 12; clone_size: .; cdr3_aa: CASSKSFYEQYF; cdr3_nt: TGTGCCAGCAGCAAAAGCTTCTACGAGCAGTACTTC
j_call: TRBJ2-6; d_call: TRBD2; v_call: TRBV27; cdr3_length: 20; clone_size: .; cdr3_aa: CASRAPSSLAGEVGANVLTF; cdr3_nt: TGTGCCAGCAGAGCCCCTAGTTCCCTAGCGGGAGAGGTGGGGGCCAACGTCCTGACTTTC
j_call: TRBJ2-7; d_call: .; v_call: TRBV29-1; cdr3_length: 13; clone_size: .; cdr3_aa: CSVSRGEPYEQYF; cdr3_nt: TGCAGCGTTAGCCGGGGCGAACCCTACGAGCAGTACTTC
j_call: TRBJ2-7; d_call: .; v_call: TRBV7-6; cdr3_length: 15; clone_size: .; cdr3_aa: CASSPQGGAPYEQYF; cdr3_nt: TGTGCCAGCAGCCCCCAGGGTGGGGCTCCCTACGAGCAGTACTTC
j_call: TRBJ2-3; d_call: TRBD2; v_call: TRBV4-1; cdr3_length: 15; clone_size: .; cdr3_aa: CASSQGGTRRDTQYF; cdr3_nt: TGCGCCAGCAGCCAAGGGGGGACTAGAAGAGATACGCAGTATTTT
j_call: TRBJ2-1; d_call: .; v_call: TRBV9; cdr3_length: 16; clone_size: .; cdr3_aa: CASSVAPREMGNEQFF; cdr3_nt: TGTGCCAGCAGCGTAGCCCCGCGAGAGATGGGGAATGAGCAGTTCTTC
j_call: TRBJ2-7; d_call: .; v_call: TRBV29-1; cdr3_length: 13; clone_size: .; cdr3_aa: CSGLTSRGNEQYF; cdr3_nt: TGCAGCGGACTCACGTCTAGGGGCAACGAGCAGTACTTC
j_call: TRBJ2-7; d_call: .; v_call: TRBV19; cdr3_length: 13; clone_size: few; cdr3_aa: CASSRRYREEQYF; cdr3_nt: TGTGCCAGTAGTAGACGATACCGGGAGGAGCAGTACTTC
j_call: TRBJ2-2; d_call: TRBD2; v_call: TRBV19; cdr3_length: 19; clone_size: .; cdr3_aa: CATQDRTSGNTRRTGELFF; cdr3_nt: TGTGCCACCCAAGATAGGACTAGCGGGAACACACGGCGCACCGGGGAGCTGTTTTTT
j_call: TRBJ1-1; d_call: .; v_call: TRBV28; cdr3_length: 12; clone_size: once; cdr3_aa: CASSLRRVEAFF; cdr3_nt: TGTGCCAGCAGTTTACGGAGGGTTGAAGCTTTCTTT
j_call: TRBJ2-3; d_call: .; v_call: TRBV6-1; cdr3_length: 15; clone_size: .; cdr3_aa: CASSTTGSLTDTQYF; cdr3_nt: TGTGCCAGCAGTACGACAGGAAGCCTCACAGATACGCAGTATTTT
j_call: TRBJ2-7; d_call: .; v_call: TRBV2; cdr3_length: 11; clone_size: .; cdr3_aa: CASRTTYEQYF; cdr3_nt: TGTGCCAGCAGGACCACCTACGAGCAGTACTTC
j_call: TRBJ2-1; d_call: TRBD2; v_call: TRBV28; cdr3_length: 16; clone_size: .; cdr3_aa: CASSPSGSGRANEQFF; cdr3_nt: TGTGCCAGCAGCCCCTCGGGGAGCGGGAGGGCCAATGAGCAGTTCTTC
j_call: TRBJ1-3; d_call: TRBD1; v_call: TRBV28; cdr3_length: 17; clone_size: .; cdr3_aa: CASSLLTGRMIGNTIYF; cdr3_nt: TGTGCCAGCAGTTTACTGACAGGGAGGATGATTGGTAACACCATATATTTT
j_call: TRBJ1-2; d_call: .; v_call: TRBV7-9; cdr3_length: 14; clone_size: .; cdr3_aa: CASSLAGATGGYTF; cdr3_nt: TGTGCCAGCAGCTTAGCGGGCGCCACGGGTGGCTACACCTTC
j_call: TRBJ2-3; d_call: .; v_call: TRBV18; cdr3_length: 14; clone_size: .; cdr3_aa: CASSPRGVTDTQYF; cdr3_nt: TGTGCCAGCTCACCACGAGGCGTCACAGATACGCAGTATTTT
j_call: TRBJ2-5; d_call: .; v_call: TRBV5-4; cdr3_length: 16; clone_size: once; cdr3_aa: CASSRRGDWDQETQYF; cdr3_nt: TGTGCCAGCAGCCGACGGGGTGATTGGGACCAAGAGACCCAGTACTTC
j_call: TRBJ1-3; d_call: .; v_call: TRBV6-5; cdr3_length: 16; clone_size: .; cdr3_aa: CASSYSRGNSGNTIYF; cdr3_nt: TGTGCCAGCAGTTACTCGAGGGGGAACTCTGGAAACACCATATATTTT
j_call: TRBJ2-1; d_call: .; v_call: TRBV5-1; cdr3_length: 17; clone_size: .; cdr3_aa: CASSLDPLKGSYNEQFF; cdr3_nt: TGCGCCAGCAGCTTGGACCCCCTGAAAGGCTCCTACAATGAGCAGTTCTTC
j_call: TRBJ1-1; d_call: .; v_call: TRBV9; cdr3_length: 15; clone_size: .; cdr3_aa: CASSVGDGPNTEAFF; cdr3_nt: TGTGCCAGCAGCGTAGGAGATGGCCCGAACACTGAAGCTTTCTTT
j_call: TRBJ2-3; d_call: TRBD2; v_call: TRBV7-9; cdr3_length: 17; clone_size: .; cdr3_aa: CASSFRRLAGVEDTQYF; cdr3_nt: TGTGCCAGCAGCTTCAGGCGACTAGCGGGAGTTGAAGATACGCAGTATTTT
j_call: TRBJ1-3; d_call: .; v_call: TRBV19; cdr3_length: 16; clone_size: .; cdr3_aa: CASSMGRAVSGNTIYF; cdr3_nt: TGTGCCAGTAGTATGGGGAGGGCCGTCTCTGGAAACACCATATATTTT
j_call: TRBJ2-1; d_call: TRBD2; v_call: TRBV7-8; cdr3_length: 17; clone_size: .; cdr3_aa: CASSLIRWTSGKDEQFF; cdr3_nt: TGTGCCAGCAGCTTAATTAGATGGACTAGCGGGAAGGATGAGCAGTTCTTC
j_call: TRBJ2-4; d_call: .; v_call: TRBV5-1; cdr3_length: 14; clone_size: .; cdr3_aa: CASSPRESKNIQYF; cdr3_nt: TGCGCCAGCAGCCCTCGGGAGTCCAAAAACATTCAGTACTTC
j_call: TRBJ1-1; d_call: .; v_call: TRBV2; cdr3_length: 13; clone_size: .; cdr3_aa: CAGAADMNTEAFF; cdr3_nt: TGTGCGGGCGCCGCAGACATGAACACTGAAGCTTTCTTT
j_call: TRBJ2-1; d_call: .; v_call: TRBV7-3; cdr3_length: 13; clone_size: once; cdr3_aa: CASSLGQYNEQFF; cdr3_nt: TGTGCCAGCAGCTTAGGTCAGTACAATGAGCAGTTCTTC
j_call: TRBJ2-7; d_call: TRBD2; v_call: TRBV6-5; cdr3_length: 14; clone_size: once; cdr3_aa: CASRGDGTSYEQYF; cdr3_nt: TGTGCCAGCAGGGGGGATGGGACTAGCTACGAGCAGTACTTC
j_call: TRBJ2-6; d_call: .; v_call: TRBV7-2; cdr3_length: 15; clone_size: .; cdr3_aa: CASSLAVSGANVLTF; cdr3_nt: TGTGCCAGCAGCTTAGCGGTCTCTGGGGCCAACGTCCTGACTTTC
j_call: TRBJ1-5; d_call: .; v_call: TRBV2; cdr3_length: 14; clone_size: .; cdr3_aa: CASTGLGSNQPQHF; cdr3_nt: TGTGCCAGCACGGGTCTAGGGAGCAATCAGCCCCAGCATTTT
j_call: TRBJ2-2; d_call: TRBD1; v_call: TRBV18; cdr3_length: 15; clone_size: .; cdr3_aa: CASSPQGDRTGELFF; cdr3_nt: TGTGCCAGCTCCCCTCAGGGGGATCGCACCGGGGAGCTGTTTTTT
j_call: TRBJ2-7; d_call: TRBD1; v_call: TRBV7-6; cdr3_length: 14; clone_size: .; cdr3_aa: CASSNNRGWAEQYF; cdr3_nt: TGTGCCAGCAGCAATAACAGGGGCTGGGCCGAGCAGTACTTC
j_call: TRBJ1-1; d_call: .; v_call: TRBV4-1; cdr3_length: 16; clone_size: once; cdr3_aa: CASSQDGGGMNTEAFF; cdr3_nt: TGCGCCAGCAGCCAAGACGGGGGGGGCATGAACACTGAAGCTTTCTTT
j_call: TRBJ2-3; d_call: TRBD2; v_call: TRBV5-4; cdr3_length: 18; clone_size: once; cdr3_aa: CASSDRTGLAGGGNTQYF; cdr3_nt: TGTGCCAGCAGCGACCGGACTGGACTAGCGGGGGGAGGGAATACGCAGTATTTT
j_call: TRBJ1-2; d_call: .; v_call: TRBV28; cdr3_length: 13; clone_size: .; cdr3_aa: CASSLGENYGYTF; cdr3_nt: TGTGCCAGCAGCCTGGGGGAAAACTATGGCTACACCTTC
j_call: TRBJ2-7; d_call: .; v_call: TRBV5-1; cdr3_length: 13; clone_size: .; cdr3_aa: CASSFGGAYEQYF; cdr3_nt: TGCGCCAGCAGCTTCGGGGGTGCCTACGAGCAGTACTTC
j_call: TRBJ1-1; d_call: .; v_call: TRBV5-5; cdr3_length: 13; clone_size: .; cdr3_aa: CASSLLRNTEAFF; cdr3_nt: TGTGCCAGCAGCCTTTTGCGGAACACTGAAGCTTTCTTT
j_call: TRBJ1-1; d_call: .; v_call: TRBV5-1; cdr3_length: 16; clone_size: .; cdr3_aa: CASSLAITGRGTEAFF; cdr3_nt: TGCGCCAGCAGCTTGGCGATTACAGGACGGGGCACTGAAGCTTTCTTT
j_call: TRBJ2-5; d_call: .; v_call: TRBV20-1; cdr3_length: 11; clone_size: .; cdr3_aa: CSARQVETQYF; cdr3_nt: TGCAGTGCTAGACAGGTGGAGACCCAGTACTTC
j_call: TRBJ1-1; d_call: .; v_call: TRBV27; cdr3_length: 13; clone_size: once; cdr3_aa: CASSSRTYTEAFF; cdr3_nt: TGTGCCAGCAGTTCTAGGACCTACACTGAAGCTTTCTTT
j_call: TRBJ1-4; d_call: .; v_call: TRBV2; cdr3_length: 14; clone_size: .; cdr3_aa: CASSERRVSEKLFF; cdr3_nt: TGTGCCAGCAGTGAACGGAGGGTTAGTGAAAAACTGTTTTTT
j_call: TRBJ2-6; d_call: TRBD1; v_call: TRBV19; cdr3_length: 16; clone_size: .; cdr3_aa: CATNRGTPSGANVLTF; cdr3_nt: TGTGCCACGAACAGGGGGACCCCCTCTGGGGCCAACGTCCTGACTTTC
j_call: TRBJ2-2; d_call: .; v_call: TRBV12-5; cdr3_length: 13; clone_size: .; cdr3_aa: CASGSGNTGELFF; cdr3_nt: TGTGCTAGTGGGTCCGGGAACACCGGGGAGCTGTTTTTT
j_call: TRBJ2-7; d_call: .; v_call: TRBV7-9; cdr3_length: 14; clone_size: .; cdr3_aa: CASSLDSGAGEQYF; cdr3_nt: TGTGCCAGCAGCTTAGATTCAGGGGCGGGCGAGCAGTACTTC
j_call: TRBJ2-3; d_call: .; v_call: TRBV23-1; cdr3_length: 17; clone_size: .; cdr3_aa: CASSQFHPSSSTDTQYF; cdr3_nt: TGCGCCAGCAGTCAATTCCATCCAAGTTCTAGCACAGATACGCAGTATTTT
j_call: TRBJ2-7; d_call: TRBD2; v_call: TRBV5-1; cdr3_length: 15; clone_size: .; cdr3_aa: CASSLFLAEDYEQYF; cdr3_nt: TGCGCCAGCAGCTTGTTTCTAGCGGAGGACTACGAGCAGTACTTC
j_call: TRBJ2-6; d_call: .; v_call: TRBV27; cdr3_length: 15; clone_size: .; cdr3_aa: CASSLEGSGANVLTF; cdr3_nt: TGTGCCAGCAGTTTAGAGGGGTCGGGGGCCAACGTCCTGACTTTC
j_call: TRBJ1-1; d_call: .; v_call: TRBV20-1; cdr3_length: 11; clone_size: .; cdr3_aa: CSARGATEAFF; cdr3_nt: TGCAGTGCGAGGGGGGCCACTGAAGCTTTCTTT
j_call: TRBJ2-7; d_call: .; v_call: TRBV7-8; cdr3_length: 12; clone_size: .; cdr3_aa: CASSLAGHEQYF; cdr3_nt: TGTGCCAGCAGCTTAGCTGGGCACGAGCAGTACTTC
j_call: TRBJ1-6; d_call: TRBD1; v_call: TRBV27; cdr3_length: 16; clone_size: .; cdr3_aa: CASSPTGAYLGTPLHF; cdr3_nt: TGTGCCAGCAGTCCAACAGGGGCCTACTTGGGTACACCCCTCCACTTT
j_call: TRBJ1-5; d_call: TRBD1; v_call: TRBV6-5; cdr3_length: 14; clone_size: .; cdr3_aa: CASRRDRAGQPQHF; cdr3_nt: TGTGCCAGCAGAAGGGACAGGGCGGGTCAGCCCCAGCATTTT
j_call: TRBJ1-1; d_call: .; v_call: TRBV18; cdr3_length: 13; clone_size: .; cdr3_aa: CASSPRETPKAFF; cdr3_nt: TGTGCCAGCTCACCACGCGAGACACCAAAAGCTTTCTTT
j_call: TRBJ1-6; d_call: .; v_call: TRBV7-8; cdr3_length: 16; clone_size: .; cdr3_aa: CASSLVPGGYNSPLHF; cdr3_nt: TGTGCCAGCAGCTTAGTACCGGGAGGGTATAATTCACCCCTCCACTTT
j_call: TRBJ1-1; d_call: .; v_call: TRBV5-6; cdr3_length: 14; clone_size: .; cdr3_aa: CASSLVQRNTEAFF; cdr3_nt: TGTGCCAGCAGCTTGGTGCAGAGGAACACTGAAGCTTTCTTT
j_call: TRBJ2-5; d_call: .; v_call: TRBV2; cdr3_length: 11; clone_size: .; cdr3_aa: CASSPGETQYF; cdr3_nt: TGTGCCAGCAGCCCGGGAGAGACCCAGTACTTC
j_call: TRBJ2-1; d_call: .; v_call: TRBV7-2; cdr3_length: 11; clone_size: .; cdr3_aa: CASSFHHEQFF; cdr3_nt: TGTGCCAGCAGCTTTCACCATGAGCAGTTCTTC
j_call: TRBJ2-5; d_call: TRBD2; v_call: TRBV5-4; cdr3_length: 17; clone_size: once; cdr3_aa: CASSLILAGVPSETQYF; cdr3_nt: TGTGCCAGCAGCTTGATCCTAGCGGGAGTTCCTTCCGAGACCCAGTACTTC
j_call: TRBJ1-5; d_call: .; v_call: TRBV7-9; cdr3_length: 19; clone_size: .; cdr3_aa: CASSFGGDTTMHGNQPQHF; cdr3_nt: TGTGCCAGCAGCTTCGGGGGGGACACGACAATGCATGGCAATCAGCCCCAGCATTTT
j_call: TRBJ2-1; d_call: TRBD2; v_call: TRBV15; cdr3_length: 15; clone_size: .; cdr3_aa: CATSSGTSGSNEQFF; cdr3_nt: TGTGCCACCAGCAGCGGGACTAGCGGGAGCAATGAGCAGTTCTTC